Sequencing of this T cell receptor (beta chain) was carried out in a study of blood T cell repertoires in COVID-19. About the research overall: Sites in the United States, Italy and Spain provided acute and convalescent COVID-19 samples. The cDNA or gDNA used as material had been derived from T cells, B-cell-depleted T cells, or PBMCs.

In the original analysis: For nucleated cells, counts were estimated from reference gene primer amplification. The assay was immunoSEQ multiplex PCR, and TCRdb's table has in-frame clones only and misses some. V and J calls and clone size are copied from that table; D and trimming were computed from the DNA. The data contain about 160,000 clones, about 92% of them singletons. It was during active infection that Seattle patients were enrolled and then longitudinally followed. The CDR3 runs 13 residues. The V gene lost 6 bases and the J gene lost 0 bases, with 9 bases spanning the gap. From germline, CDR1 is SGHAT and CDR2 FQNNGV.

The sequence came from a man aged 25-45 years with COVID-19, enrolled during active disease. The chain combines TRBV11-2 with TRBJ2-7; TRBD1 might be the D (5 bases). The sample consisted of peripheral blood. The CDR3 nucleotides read TGTGCCAGCAGACTCGACAGCTCCTACGAGCAGTACTTC. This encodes CASRLDSSYEQYF.